A selection of T cell receptor beta chains follows, all from one sample in a study of tumour-infiltrating T cells in Burkitt lymphoma. Sequenced by immunoSEQ multiplex PCR; TCRdb stores in-frame clones only, minus some. This sample has 550 to 700 clones; 17% occur once, and the top ten carry approximately 4.2%. Sequenced input: tumor tissue. All receptors derive from a human donor with Burkitt lymphoma. Both conserved end residues are part of each CDR3. D genes are given only for firm matches. Expanded clones are given a class, and other clones once, few, many or no size at all.

v_call	clone_size	j_call	d_call	cdr3_nt	cdr3_aa
TRBV5-1	NA	TRBJ1-1	NA	TGCGCCAGCACAGGGCTGGGCACTGAAGCTTTCTTT	CASTGLGTEAFF
TRBV19	few	TRBJ2-1	TRBD2	TGTGCCAGCAACATACTAGCGGGCGTCAATGAGCAGTTCTTC	CASNILAGVNEQFF
TRBV28	few	TRBJ2-5	NA	TGTGCCAGCGAAAGCCCGGGGTCGACCCGTCCCGCCACCCAGTACTTC	CASESPGSTRPATQYF
TRBV5-1	NA	TRBJ2-5	TRBD2	TGCGCCAGCAGCTCCTTCCCGGGAGGAGAGACCCAGTACTTC	CASSSFPGGETQYF
TRBV7-9	NA	TRBJ2-3	TRBD1	TGTGCCAGCAGCTCCCGGGACAGAGGCTCAGATACGCAGTATTTT	CASSSRDRGSDTQYF
TRBV9	NA	TRBJ1-2	NA	TGTGCCAGCAGCGTTACCTTTGAAGGCGGCTACACCTTC	CASSVTFEGGYTF
TRBV21-1	few	TRBJ1-4	NA	TGTGCCAGCAGCAGGCACAAGGAAAATGAAAAACTGTTTTTT	CASSRHKENEKLFF
TRBV19	NA	TRBJ1-5	NA	TGTGCCAGTAATGTAGGCGGCTGGACCGATAGCAATCAGCCCCAGCATTTT	CASNVGGWTDSNQPQHF
TRBV5-6	few	TRBJ1-2	NA	TGTGCCAGCAGCTTAGTTCCGGCGACGACTATGGGCTACACCTTC	CASSLVPATTMGYTF
TRBV6-5	NA	TRBJ1-6	NA	TGTGCCAGCAGTCAAGGGGGACGGATCAATTCACCCCTCCACTTT	CASSQGGRINSPLHF
TRBV18	NA	TRBJ2-1	NA	TGTGCCAGCTCACCAAAGCAGGCCTCCATCTACAATGAGCAGTTCTTC	CASSPKQASIYNEQFF
TRBV7-2	few	TRBJ1-1	NA	TGTGCCAGCAGCTTAGGTGGGCCTGAAGCTTTCTTT	CASSLGGPEAFF
TRBV11-2	once	TRBJ2-6	NA	TGTGCCAGCAGCTCCCCCCAGGGGGCCAACGTCCTGACTTTC	CASSSPQGANVLTF
TRBV6-1	NA	TRBJ2-4	TRBD2	TGTGCCAGCAGTGAAGTTGGCGCGGGAGGGCCCAGCAGTGTCATTCAGTACTTC	CASSEVGAGGPSSVIQYF
TRBV4-1	NA	TRBJ2-1	TRBD2	TGCGCCAGCAGCCTCTCCGCTAGCGGATCCTACAATGAGCAGTTCTTC	CASSLSASGSYNEQFF
TRBV27	NA	TRBJ1-5	NA	TGTGCCAGCAGCTGGGGGCAGACGTCAAGCAATCAGCCCCAGCATTTT	CASSWGQTSSNQPQHF
TRBV5-1	NA	TRBJ2-3	TRBD2	TGCGTCAGCAGCCTGGCTCTTAGCGGGAACACAGATACGCAGTATTTT	CVSSLALSGNTDTQYF
TRBV9	few	TRBJ1-5	NA	TGTGCCAGCAGCCCGCGGGACAACCCCCAGCATTTT	CASSPRDNPQHF
TRBV21-1	few	TRBJ2-1	NA	TGTGCCAGCAGCAAACACGAGCGGGAGGGCCTTCAGGCCTACAATGAGCAGTTCTTC	CASSKHEREGLQAYNEQFF
TRBV5-4	NA	TRBJ2-2	NA	TGTGCCAGCAGACCTCAGCTTGGGGGTCTGGGCGGGGAGCTATTTTTT	CASRPQLGGLGGELFF
TRBV15	NA	TRBJ2-1	TRBD2	TGTGCCACCAGCGCCCCCCGACTAGCGGGTTCCACAGAGGAGCAGTTCTTC	CATSAPRLAGSTEEQFF
TRBV10-3	few	TRBJ2-7	TRBD1	TGTGCCACTAAAACAGGGGAAGTTAACGAGCAGTACTTC	CATKTGEVNEQYF
TRBV19	few	TRBJ2-6	NA	TGTGCCACCCGGGACCCCGGAGGGCCTGGGGCCAACGTCCTGACTTTC	CATRDPGGPGANVLTF
TRBV7-2	NA	TRBJ1-1	TRBD1	TGTGCCAGCAGCGTGGGACAGGGGGAAAACACTGAAGCTTTCTTT	CASSVGQGENTEAFF
TRBV7-9	NA	TRBJ2-5	TRBD2	TGTGCCAGCAGCATCCTCCTCAGCGGGGGAATTCAAGAGACCCAGTACTTC	CASSILLSGGIQETQYF
TRBV15	few	TRBJ2-5	NA	TGTGCCACCAGCAGCCGACAGTGGTATTTTTCGGAGACCCAGTACTTC	CATSSRQWYFSETQYF
TRBV5-1	NA	TRBJ2-1	NA	TGCGCCAGCAGCCCCCGGTGGGAGTTAGGTTCTGATGAGCAGTTCTTC	CASSPRWELGSDEQFF